This T cell receptor (beta chain) was recorded in a study of technical replicates of blood from four donors (dated 2017 in TCRdb). On this clone itself: Its specific antigen is unknown. The sample holds no much larger clone one base away, and base qualities are not on file.

The library was produced with the immunoSEQ multiplex PCR assay. Sourced from immuneACCESS, this table was stored by TCRdb with only in-frame sequences that have V and J called. A share of the clones is absent; for the studies checked, an unresolved V gene accounts for under half, and the remainder has no known explanation. The sample data list 90,000 to 100,000 clones, and more than 90% of these were observed just once. The leading ten clones occupy around 0.22% of the sample. This clonotype originated in a human donor in good health. The sample comprised T cells isolated from PBMCs.

The CDR3 region has the sequence CASSLQDSYYEQYF. The sequence in DNA is TGTGCCAGCAGCTTACAGGACAGCTACTACGAGCAGTACTTC. The receptor chain draws on TRBV11-2 and TRBJ2-7; TRBD1 is perhaps the D gene, given 6 matching bases. The CDR3 runs 14 residues from the cysteine to the phenylalanine. Solely the CDR3 DNA is kept, with 42 bases framed from the first base. The junction carries 11 bases between V and J, which are trimmed by 2 bases and 3 bases respectively. CDR1 is given as SGHAT and CDR2 as FQNNGV, both from the germline V gene.